The source of this T cell receptor (beta chain) is a study of T cells in Graves' hyperthyroidism and ophthalmopathy (dated by TCRdb to the late 2010s). As for the study more broadly: Peripheral blood samples were taken at initial diagnosis, before any treatment was given. Following sampling, methimazole starting at 30 mg daily was given to hyperthyroidism patients, and high-dose intravenous methylprednisolone was given to ophthalmopathy patients. For training and testing, the 110 or so patients in the discovery cohort were randomly divided in a 7:3 ratio. A discovery cohort of about a hundred patients, fewer than 50 with Graves' ophthalmopathy and 55 to 65 with stable Graves' hyperthyroidism, was used to find distinguishing TCR V-J signatures. Whether ophthalmopathy could be predicted prospectively was tested in an independent validation cohort made up of 18 to 20 hyperthyroidism patients plus 17 patients who later progressed to ophthalmopathy. In over five Graves' hyperthyroidism patients, the study also compared T-cell repertoires from thyroid tissue with T-cell repertoires from blood. The paper reports TCR Vbeta CDR3 sequencing of roughly 140 peripheral blood samples: around 45 ophthalmopathy, over 70 hyperthyroidism and about 17 progressor patients. The study at large found these results: In validation, the model predicted progression to ophthalmopathy a median of about 5.9 months before onset, with roughly 70% sensitivity and about 72% specificity. Blood samples also contained most of the expanded thyroid clonotypes (frequency above 0.001), which suggests that blood repertoires may reflect thyroid immune responses. Sample size was not statistically predetermined, and blinding of investigators to group allocation was not performed. Ophthalmopathy was separated from stable hyperthyroidism by a 13 V-J signature model, with 85% to 90% sensitivity and about 81% specificity obtained in cross-validation and 80%/75% obtained in testing.

Ophthalmopathy patients had moderately to severely active disease, Clinical Activity Score of at least 3, NOSPECS grade of at least 4, and duration under 3 months. The study excluded patients with uncontrolled infections, other autoimmune diseases, pregnancy or lactation. Clinical symptoms, serum thyroxine and TRAb, thyroid ultrasound, and orbital computed tomography formed the basis for the diagnoses. Ficoll-Paque density gradient centrifugation was used to isolate PBMCs from approximately 10 ml of fresh peripheral blood. Total RNA was extracted with Trizol reagent, and quality was checked on an Agilent 2100 Bioanalyzer. This clonotype was seen at least ten times. Its antigen has not been determined. No base quality values were provided; no much bigger clone lies one nucleotide off. Amplification of TCR beta CDR3 regions was carried out from RNA transcripts. A first-round RT-PCR of the TCR CDR3 used the HTBI primer set with the Qiagen OneStep RT-PCR kit. Libraries were constructed in a second round of multiplex PCR, after which size selection and purification were performed. The libraries were sequenced on an Illumina HiSeq2000 using paired-end 100 bp reads. In the authors' own workflow: SOAPnuke was used to process the raw data, with reads discarded if the reads contained adapters or uncalled bases, had a mean Phred below 15, or lacked an exact constant-primer or identifier match. High-quality paired reads were merged with COPE v1.2.5, and unique nucleotide sequences were defined as clonotypes. Clonotypes were aligned to IMGT TRBV, TRBD and TRBJ reference segments using MiTCR v1.1. Analysis was restricted to V-J combinations with a frequency above 0.0001, which covered 98% to 99.2% of repertoires. The TCS score was defined as F50 (clonal expansion) divided by E x V (chaos), with BLOSUM62-based TCRdist calculated between CDR3 peptides within each V-J. Welch's t-statistics and random forest reduced roughly 530 V-J features to 13, which were used in a naive Bayes classifier (R e1071). In TCRdb, the public reads were trimmed at Q25 with fastp and aligned with MiXCR, with productive beta chains retained. Rows are combined by CDR3 protein, so each entry shows the most common genes and DNA. It is TCRdb's table, rather than the study itself, that gives the V and J calls and clone size. The table for this sample lists about 400,000 distinct CDR3 sequences; approximately 14% of them were counted only once. The ten largest account for less than 20% of the sample.

The clonotype was recovered from a woman in her twenties or thirties with Graves' ophthalmopathy. What was sequenced was blood.

The DNA is TGTGCCAGCAGCCAAAGGTTCTCAGGGGGATACACCGGGGAGCTGTTTTTT. It specifies CASSQRFSGGYTGELFF. The rearranged chain carries TRBV3-1 and TRBJ2-2, with 7 bases matching TRBD1. V has 2 bases trimmed and J has 3 bases trimmed; junction bases matching no gene number 9. The CDR3, cysteine through phenylalanine, is 17 amino acids long. Of the read, only the CDR3 DNA is kept; its 51 bases are in frame from base 1. The germline V gene (reference sequence) yields LGHDT for CDR1 and YNNKEL for CDR2.